This T cell receptor (beta chain) was sequenced in a study of human T cells and chemical hapten exposure (dated by TCRdb to about 2021). Some background on the complete study: For sensitization, 2% DPC in acetone was applied to a 2 cm by 2 cm area of upper inner arm skin. Throughout the roughly 26-week study period, patients were also given weekly therapeutic DPC doses on the scalp. Libraries were pooled for sequencing, and variation in per-sample TCR yields was attributed mainly to small differences in library volumes within the pool. The patient cohort, mostly female, included alopecia areata with under or over 50% scalp involvement, alopecia totalis and alopecia universalis. For TCR sequencing, blood came from approximately 29 alopecia patients at anywhere from one to four time points (pre-sensitization, 2, 6 and 24 weeks). Patch testing was performed on the upper back with Finn chambers containing 0.01% DPC, and the patch tests were scored after 6 days according to International Contact Dermatitis Research Group standards. Blood samples were taken from patients before sensitization (week 0) and then at 2, 6 and about 24 weeks after DPC sensitization. Peripheral blood TCR repertoire changes were tracked in vivo in alopecia patients during primary and secondary sensitization to the hapten diphenylcyclopropenone (DPC). General conclusions and limits of the study: Significantly more large CDR3 similarity clusters were formed by expanded TCRs than by pre-sensitization or healthy control sets, consistent with antigen-driven responses. All patients had alopecia, a presumed autoimmune disease, so their immune response might differ from that of healthy individuals. After repeated subsampling, the strength of the expansion versus patch-test correlation and the threshold at which it became significant changed. Patch test score correlated positively with the number of PT1 expanded TCRs, reaching significance at thresholds 8, 16 and 32 but not at 4. No change with DPC sensitization was found in the number of TCRs above 1 in 1000 frequency, and no evidence of global repertoire structure alterations was found.

Library prep was done by RACE. Sequencing was performed on a NextSeq 500. During library preparation, unique molecular identifiers were attached to individual cDNA molecules so that TCRs could be counted in a quantitative, reproducible way. Both TCR alpha and TCR beta chains were sequenced from each blood RNA sample. The study's processing was this. A median of about 89,000 TCRs per sample was observed, with a range of 23,224 to 690,600. V, J and CDR3 annotation of the TCR reads was performed with the Decombinator software suite. Every sample was subsampled to the same number of TCRs (28,000) for the PS versus PT1 abundance plots. TCRs were defined as expanded if absent before sensitization and observed at least eight times at the 2-week time point. TCRdb itself trimmed the public reads at Q25 with fastp, ran MiXCR and retained productive beta chains. Every distinct CDR3 protein forms one entry, paired with its most common genes and DNA. None of the V and J calls come from the authors' own analysis; TCRdb made them. This sample has roughly 82,000 distinct CDR3 sequences in its table, and roughly 12% of those were observed once. About 3.7% of the sample belongs to the ten largest clones.

This clonotype has a count of ten or more. Its antigen is not yet known. Base-call qualities are not available, and no considerably larger clone is one nucleotide away. The CDR3 runs 16 amino acids, cysteine and phenylalanine included. This entry keeps only the CDR3 DNA: 48 bases, framed from base 1. CDR1 LGHNA and CDR2 YNFKEQ were looked up in the germline V gene. The junction shows trimming of 3 bases on V and 0 bases on J, and the gene matches do not reach 7 bases of it. The time point label for this specimen denotes: patch test 1, 2 weeks after DPC sensitization. The sample's treatment or condition label, in plain terms: therapeutic diphenylcyclopropenone sensitization with weekly scalp DPC. Blood at each patch-test visit was drawn before the patch test was applied. Eligible patients were aged 18 to 70, diagnosed with alopecia, deemed suitable for DPC therapy, and excluded if pregnant. Unfractionated whole blood was collected in Tempus Blood RNA tubes, and total RNA was extracted from that blood.

This TCR was recovered from a woman aged 60-75 years with alopecia areata. Some clones in this sample may be carry-over from other donors' samples. The chain uses TRBV4-2 and TRBJ2-7, and 8 junctional nucleotides match TRBD2. The sequencing here drew on whole blood, taken in connection with sensitization to the hapten diphenylcyclopropenone (DPC). The CDR3 here reads CASSQASGPRSYEQYF. The DNA is TGTGCCAGCAGCCAGGCTAGCGGGCCTCGCTCCTACGAGCAGTACTTC.